The 6 T cell receptor beta chains below were found in one sample sequenced in a study of cytomegalovirus exposure and HLA in healthy donors (TCRdb year 2017). Preparation of the library involved the immunoSEQ multiplex PCR assay. For the multiplex PCR, a mixture combining 60 forward primers for TCR Vbeta segments and 13 reverse primers for TCR Jbeta segments was used. Sourced from immuneACCESS, this table was stored by TCRdb with only in-frame sequences that have V and J called. A share of the clones is absent; for the studies checked, an unresolved V gene accounts for under half, and the remainder has no known explanation. Recorded for this sample are 180,000 or so clones; 75% of them occurred a single time. The top ten constitute roughly 7.8% of the sample. Sequenced sample: PBMCs. The receptors derive from a woman aged 40 to 55 in good health and CMV-seropositive.

A single count supports this clone. The CDR3 loop reads CASSLQGNYGYTF. CDR3 DNA: TGTGCCAGCAGTCTACAGGGAAACTATGGCTACACCTTC. The V and J genes are TRBV28 and TRBJ1-2, with D possibly TRBD1 on 6 matching bases. Germline V gene sequence: CDR1 MDHEN, CDR2 SYDVKM. Deletions cut 5 bases from V and 2 bases from J, with 9 bases between. CDR3 length equals 13 residues.

The J gene is TRBJ2-6, the V gene TRBV30; 10 bases are a match to TRBD1. The germline CDR1 and CDR2 sequences are GTSNPN and SVGIG (reference sequence). V shed 7 bases and J 0 bases; nucleotides not matched to a gene: 9. CDR3 length: 17 amino acids. CDR3 sequence: CAYLPGQGFSGANVLTF. The CDR3 DNA is TGTGCCTACCTGCCGGGACAGGGGTTCTCTGGGGCCAACGTCCTGACTTTC.

This clone came up a few times. The CDR3 protein is CASSLVEGTSYEQYF. DNA for the CDR3: TGTGCCAGCAGCTTAGTAGAGGGGACATCCTACGAGCAGTACTTC. This chain uses TRBV7-2 with TRBJ2-7; D possibly corresponds to TRBD1 (6 bases). The germline V gene has CDR1 SGHTA and CDR2 FQGNSA. This CDR3 region has 15 residues. V shed 1 base and J shed 1 base, with 11 bases lying between them.

This chain connects TRBV7-2 to TRBJ2-3; D not certain. The CDR3 consists of 14 residues. The V end was cut by 5 bases, the J end by 2 bases, with 11 bases between. Germline assignment: CDR1 SGHTA and CDR2 FQGNSA. CDR3 nucleotide sequence: TGTGCCAGCAGCCCCCGGGTGGTCACAGATACGCAGTATTTT. This codes for CASSPRVVTDTQYF.

Only a few counts were recorded for this clone. V and J are TRBV11-2 and TRBJ2-2, with D perhaps matching TRBD2 (5 bases). This CDR3 comprises 15 residues. The germline gives CDR1 SGHAT, CDR2 FQNNGV. V shed 1 base and J shed 2 bases, with 8 bases lying between them. CDR3 nucleotide sequence: TGTGCCAGCAGCTTAGCGGGGTCCAACACCGGGGAGCTGTTTTTT. Its protein is CASSLAGSNTGELFF.

This clone appeared a few times. This chain uses TRBV6-6 with TRBJ1-2; 9 nucleotides agree with TRBD1. The CDR3 is 14 residues long. Per the germline V gene, CDR1 is MNHNY and CDR2 is SVGAGI (reference sequence). The trim removed 6 bases at V and 6 bases at J, leaving 8 bases unmatched. The CDR3 sequence is CASSYPGQGDGYTF. The CDR3, as DNA: TGTGCCAGCAGCTACCCGGGACAGGGTGATGGCTACACCTTC.